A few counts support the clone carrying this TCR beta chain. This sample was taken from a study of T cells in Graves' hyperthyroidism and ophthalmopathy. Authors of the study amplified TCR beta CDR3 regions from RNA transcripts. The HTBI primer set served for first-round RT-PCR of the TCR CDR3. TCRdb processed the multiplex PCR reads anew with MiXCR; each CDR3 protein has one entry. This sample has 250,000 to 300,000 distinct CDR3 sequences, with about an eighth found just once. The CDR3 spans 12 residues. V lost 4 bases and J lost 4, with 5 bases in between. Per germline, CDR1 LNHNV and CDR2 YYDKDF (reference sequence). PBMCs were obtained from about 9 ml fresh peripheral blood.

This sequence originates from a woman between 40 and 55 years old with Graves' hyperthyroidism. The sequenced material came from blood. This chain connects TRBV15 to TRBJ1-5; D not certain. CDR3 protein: CATSTENQPQHF. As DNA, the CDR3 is TGTGCCACCAGCACCGAAAATCAGCCCCAGCATTTT.